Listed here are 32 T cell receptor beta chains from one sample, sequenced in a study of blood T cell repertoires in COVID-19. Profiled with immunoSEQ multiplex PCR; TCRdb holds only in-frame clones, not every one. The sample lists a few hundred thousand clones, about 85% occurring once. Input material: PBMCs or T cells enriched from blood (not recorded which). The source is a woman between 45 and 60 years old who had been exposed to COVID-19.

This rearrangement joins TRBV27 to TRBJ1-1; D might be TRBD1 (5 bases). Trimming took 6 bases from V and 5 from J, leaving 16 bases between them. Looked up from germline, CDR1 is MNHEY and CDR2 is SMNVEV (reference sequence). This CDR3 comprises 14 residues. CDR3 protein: CASSPLGGRTEAFF. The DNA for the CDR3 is TGTGCCAGCAGCCCCCTCGGGGGACGGACTGAAGCTTTCTTT.

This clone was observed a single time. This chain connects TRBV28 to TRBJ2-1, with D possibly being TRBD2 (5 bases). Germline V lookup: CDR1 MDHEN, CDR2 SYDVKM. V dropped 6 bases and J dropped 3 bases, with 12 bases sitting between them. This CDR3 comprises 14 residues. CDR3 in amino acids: CASRSDRDYNEQFF. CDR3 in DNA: TGTGCCAGCAGATCCGACCGGGACTACAATGAGCAGTTCTTC.

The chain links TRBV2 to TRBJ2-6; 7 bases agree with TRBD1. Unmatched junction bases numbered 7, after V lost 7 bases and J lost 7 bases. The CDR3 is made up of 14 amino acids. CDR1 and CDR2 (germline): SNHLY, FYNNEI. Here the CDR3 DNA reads TGTGCCAGCAAGATTGAGGGGGCAGCCAACGTCCTGACTTTC. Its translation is CASKIEGAANVLTF. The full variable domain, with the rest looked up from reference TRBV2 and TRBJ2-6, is EPEVTQTPSHQVTQMGQEVILRCVPISNHLYFYWYRQILGQKVEFLVSFYNNEISEKSEIFDDQFSVERPDGSNFTLKIRSTKLEDSAMYFCASKIEGAANVLTFGAGSRLTVL.

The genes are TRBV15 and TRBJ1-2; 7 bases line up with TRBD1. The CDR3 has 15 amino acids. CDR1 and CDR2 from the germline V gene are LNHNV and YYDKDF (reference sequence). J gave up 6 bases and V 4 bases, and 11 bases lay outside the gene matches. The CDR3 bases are TGTGCCACCAGCATCGACCGGACTCAGGGGGATGGCTACACCTTC. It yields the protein CATSIDRTQGDGYTF. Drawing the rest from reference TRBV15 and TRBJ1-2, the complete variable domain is DAMVIQNPRYQVTQFGKPVTLSCSQTLNHNVMYWYQQKSSQAPKLLFHYYDKDFNNEADTPDNFQSRRPNTSFCFLDIRSPGLGDTAMYLCATSIDRTQGDGYTFGSGTRLTVV.

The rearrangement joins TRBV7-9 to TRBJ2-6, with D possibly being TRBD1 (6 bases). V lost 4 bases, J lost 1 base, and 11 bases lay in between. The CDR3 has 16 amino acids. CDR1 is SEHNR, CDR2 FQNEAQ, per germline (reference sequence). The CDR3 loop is CASSSLGGSGANVLTF. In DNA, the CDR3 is TGTGCCAGCAGCTCCTTAGGGGGTTCTGGGGCCAACGTCCTGACTTTC. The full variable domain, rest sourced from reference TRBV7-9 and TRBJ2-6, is DTGVSQNPRHKITKRGQNVTFRCDPISEHNRLYWYRQTLGQGPEFLTYFQNEAQLEKSRLLSDRFSAERPKGSFSTLEIQRTEQGDSAMYLCASSSLGGSGANVLTFGAGSRLTVL.

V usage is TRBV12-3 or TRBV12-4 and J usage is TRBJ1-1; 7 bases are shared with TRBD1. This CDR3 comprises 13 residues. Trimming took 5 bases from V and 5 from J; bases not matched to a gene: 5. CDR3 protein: CASSLDRETEAFF. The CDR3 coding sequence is TGTGCCAGCAGTCTCGACAGGGAGACTGAAGCTTTCTTT.

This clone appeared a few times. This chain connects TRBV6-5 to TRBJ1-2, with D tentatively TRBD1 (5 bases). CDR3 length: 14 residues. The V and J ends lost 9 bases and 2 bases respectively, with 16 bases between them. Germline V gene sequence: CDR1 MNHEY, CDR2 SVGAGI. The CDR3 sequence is CASNRDLLNYGYTF. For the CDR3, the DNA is TGTGCCAGTAACCGGGACTTACTCAACTATGGCTACACCTTC.

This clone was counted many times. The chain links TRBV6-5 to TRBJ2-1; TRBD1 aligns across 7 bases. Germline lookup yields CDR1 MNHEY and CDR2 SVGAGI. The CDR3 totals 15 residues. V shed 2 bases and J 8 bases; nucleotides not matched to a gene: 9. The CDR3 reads CASSYGSTGLDEQFF. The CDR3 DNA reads TGTGCCAGCAGTTACGGATCGACAGGGCTGGATGAGCAGTTCTTC.

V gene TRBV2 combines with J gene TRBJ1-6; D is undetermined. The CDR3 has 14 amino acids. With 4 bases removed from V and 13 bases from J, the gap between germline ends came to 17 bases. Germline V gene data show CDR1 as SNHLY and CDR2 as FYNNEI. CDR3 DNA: TGTGCCAGCAGTGGTGGGAGGGTTTTCCCTCCCCTCCACTTT. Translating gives CASSGGRVFPPLHF.

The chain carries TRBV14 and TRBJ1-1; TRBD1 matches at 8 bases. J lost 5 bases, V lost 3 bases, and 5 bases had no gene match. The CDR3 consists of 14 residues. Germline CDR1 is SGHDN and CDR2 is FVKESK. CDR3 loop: CASSQGQARTEAFF. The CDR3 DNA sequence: TGTGCCAGCAGCCAGGGACAGGCCAGAACTGAAGCTTTCTTT. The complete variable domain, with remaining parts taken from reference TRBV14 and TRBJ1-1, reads EAGVTQFPSHSVIEKGQTVTLRCDPISGHDNLYWYRRVMGKEIKFLLHFVKESKQDESGMPNNRFLAERTGGTYSTLKVQPAELEDSGVYFCASSQGQARTEAFFGQGTRLTVV.

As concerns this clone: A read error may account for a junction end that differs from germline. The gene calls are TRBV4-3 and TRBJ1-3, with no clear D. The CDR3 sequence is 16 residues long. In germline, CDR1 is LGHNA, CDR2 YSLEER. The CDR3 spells CASSQVGGKTGDTIYF. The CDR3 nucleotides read TGCGCCAGCAGCCAAGTAGGCGGCAAGACTGGAGACACCATATATTTT.

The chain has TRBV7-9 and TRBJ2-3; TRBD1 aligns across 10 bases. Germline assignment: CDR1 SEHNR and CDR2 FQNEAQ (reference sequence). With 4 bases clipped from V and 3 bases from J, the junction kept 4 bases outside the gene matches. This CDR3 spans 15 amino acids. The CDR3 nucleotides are TGTGCCAGCAGCTCGACAGGGGGCAGGACAGATACGCAGTATTTT. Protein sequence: CASSSTGGRTDTQYF.

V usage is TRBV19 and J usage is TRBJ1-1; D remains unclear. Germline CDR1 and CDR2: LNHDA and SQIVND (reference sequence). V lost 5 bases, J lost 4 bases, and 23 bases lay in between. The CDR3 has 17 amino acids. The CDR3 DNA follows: TGTGCCAGTAGTTGGTCGGCCGCCCCCGCCCGCGGCACTGAAGCTTTCTTT. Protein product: CASSWSAAPARGTEAFF.

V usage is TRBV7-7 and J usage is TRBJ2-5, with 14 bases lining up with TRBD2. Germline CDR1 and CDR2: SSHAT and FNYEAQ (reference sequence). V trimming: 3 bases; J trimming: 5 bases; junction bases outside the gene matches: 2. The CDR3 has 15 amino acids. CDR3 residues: CASSLTSGGAETQYF. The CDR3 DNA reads TGTGCCAGCAGCTTGACTAGCGGGGGGGCGGAGACCCAGTACTTC.

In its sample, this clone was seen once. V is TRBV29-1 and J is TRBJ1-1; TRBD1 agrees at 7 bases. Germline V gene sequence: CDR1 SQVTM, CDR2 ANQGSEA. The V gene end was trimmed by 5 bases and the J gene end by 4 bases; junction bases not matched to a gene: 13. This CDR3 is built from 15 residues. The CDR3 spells CSVHLQGQRSTEAFF. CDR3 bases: TGCAGCGTTCACCTACAGGGGCAGAGGAGCACTGAAGCTTTCTTT.

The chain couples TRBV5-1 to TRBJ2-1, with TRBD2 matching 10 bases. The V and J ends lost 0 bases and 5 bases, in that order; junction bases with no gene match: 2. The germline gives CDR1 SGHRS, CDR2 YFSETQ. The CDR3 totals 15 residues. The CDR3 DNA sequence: TGCGCCAGCAGCTTGGACCTAGCGGGGGACAATGAGCAGTTCTTC. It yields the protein CASSLDLAGDNEQFF.

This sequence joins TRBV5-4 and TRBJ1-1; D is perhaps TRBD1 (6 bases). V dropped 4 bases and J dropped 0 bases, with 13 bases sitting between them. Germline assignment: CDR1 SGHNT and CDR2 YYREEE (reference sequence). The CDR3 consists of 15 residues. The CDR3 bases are TGTGCCAGCAGCAAAGCAGGGGTTATGAACACTGAAGCTTTCTTT. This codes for CASSKAGVMNTEAFF.

The CDR3 coding sequence is TGTGCCAGCAGTGAAGGGGCTTATAGCAATCAGCCCCAGCATTTT. This translates into CASSEGAYSNQPQHF. The V gene is TRBV2, the J gene TRBJ1-5; D is unclear. The germline V and J ends were trimmed by 1 base and 0 bases, with 7 bases remaining between them. Germline values: CDR1 SNHLY, CDR2 FYNNEI. The length of the CDR3 is 15 residues.

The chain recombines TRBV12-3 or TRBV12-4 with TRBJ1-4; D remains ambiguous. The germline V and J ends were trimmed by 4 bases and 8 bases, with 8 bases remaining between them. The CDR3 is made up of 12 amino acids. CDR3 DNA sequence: TGTGCCAGCAGTTGGGAGAACGAAAAACTGTTTTTT. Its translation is CASSWENEKLFF.

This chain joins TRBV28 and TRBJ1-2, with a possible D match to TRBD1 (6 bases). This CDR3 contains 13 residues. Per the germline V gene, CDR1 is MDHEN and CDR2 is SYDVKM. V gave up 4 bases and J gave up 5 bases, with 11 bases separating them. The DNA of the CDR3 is TGTGCCAGCAGTTCTCCCACAGGGTATGGCTACACCTTC. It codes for CASSSPTGYGYTF.

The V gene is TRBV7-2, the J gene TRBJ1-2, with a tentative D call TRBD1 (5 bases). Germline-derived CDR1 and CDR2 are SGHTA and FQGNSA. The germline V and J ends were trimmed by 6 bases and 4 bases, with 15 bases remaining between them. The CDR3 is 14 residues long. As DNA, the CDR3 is TGTGCCAGCAGACCTACTGGGGGGGGCTATGGCTACACCTTC. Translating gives CASRPTGGGYGYTF.

CDR3 sequence reads: CASSSGGALNEQFF. CDR3 in DNA: TGTGCCAGCAGCTCCGGGGGGGCCCTTAATGAGCAGTTCTTC. V gene TRBV5-4 combines with J gene TRBJ2-1; 8 nucleotides agree with TRBD2. The ends lost 3 bases at V and 7 bases at J; junction bases unmatched: 6. The germline V gene has CDR1 SGHNT and CDR2 YYREEE (reference sequence). The CDR3 length is 14 residues.

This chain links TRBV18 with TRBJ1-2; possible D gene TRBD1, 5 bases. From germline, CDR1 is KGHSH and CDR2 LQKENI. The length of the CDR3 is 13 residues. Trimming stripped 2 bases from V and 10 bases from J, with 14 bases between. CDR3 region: CASSPMQGLDYTF. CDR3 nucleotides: TGTGCCAGCTCACCAATGCAGGGATTGGACTACACCTTC.

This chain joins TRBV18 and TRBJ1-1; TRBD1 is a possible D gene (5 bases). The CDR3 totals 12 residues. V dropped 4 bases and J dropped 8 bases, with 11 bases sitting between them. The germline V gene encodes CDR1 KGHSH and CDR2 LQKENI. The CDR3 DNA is TGTGCCAGCTCACTAAAGGGGCACGAAGCTTTCTTT. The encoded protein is CASSLKGHEAFF.

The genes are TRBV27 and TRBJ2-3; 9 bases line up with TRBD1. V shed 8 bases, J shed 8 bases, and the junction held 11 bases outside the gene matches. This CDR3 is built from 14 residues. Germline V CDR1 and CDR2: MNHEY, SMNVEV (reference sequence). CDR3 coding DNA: TGTGCCAGCGTCCGACAGGGGGGGCTTAGTACGCAGTATTTT. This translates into CASVRQGGLSTQYF.

The chain's CDR3 is CASSPGDDYGYTF. The CDR3 coding sequence is TGCGCCAGCAGCCCCGGGGATGATTATGGCTACACCTTC. This sequence joins TRBV5-1 and TRBJ1-2; no reliable D call. Trimming removed 4 bases from V and 5 bases from J, with 12 bases in between. The CDR3 sequence is 13 residues long. Per the germline V gene, CDR1 is SGHRS and CDR2 is YFSETQ.

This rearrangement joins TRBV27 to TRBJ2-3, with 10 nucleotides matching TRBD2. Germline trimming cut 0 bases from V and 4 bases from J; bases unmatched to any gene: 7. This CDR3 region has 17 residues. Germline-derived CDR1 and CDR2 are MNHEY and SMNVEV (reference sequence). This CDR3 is CASSLSPIAGGSDTQYF. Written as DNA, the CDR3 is TGTGCCAGCAGTTTATCCCCAATAGCGGGGGGCTCAGATACGCAGTATTTT.

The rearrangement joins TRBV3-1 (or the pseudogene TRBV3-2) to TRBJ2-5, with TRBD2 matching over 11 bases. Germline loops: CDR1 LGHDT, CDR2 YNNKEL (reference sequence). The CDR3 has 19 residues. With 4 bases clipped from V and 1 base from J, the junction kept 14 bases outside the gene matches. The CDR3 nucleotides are TGTGCCAGCAGCCCGAGTTCGGCTAGCGGGGGGCTAATCCAAGAGACCCAGTACTTC. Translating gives CASSPSSASGGLIQETQYF.

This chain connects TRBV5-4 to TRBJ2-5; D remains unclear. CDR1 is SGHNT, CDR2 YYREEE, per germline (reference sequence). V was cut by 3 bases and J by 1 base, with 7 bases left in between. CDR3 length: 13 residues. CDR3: CASSSRSQETQYF. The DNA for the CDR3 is TGTGCCAGCAGCTCCAGATCCCAAGAGACCCAGTACTTC.

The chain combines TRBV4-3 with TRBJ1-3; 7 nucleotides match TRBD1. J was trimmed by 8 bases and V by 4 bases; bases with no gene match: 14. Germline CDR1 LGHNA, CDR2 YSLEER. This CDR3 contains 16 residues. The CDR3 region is CASSPGGQVLGDTIYF. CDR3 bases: TGCGCCAGCAGCCCAGGGGGGCAGGTCTTGGGGGACACCATATATTTT.

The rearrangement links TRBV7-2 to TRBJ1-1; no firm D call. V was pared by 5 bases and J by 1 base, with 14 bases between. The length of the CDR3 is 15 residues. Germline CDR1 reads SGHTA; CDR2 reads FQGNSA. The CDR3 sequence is CASSLRSSTNTEAFF. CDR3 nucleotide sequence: TGTGCCAGCAGCCTGAGGAGCAGTACGAACACTGAAGCTTTCTTT.

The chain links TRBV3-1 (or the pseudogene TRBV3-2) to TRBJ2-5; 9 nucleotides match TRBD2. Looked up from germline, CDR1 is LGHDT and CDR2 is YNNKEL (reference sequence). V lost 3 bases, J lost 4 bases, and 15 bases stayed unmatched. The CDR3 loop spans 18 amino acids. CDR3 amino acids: CASSHDYRLAGAGETQYF. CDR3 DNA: TGTGCCAGCAGCCACGATTACCGGTTAGCGGGGGCGGGAGAGACCCAGTACTTC.